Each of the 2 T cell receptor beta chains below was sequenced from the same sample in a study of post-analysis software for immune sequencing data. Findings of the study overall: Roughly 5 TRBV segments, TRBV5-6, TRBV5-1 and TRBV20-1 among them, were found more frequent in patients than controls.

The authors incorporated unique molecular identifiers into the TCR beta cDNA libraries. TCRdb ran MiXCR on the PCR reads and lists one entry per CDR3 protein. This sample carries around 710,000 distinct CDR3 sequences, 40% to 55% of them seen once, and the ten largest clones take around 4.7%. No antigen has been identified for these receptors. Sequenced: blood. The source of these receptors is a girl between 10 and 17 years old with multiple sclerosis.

The chain's CDR3 is CASDPGPGREQYF. In nucleotides, the CDR3 is TGTGCCAGCGACCCTGGGCCAGGACGGGAGCAGTACTTC. This chain connects TRBV7-9 to TRBJ2-7; no clear D gene. Between the trimmed V and J ends, which lost 8 bases and 7 bases, there was a span of 18 bases. CDR1 and CDR2 (germline): SEHNR, FQNEAQ (reference sequence). The CDR3 consists of 13 residues.

The CDR3 here is CASSLGALHGAETQYF. The CDR3 DNA is TGTGCCAGCAGCCTTGGGGCACTCCATGGGGCGGAGACCCAGTACTTC. The chain couples TRBV9 to TRBJ2-5; TRBD1 is a possible D gene (5 bases). V was pared by 4 bases and J by 5 bases, with 21 bases between. Germline values: CDR1 SGDLS, CDR2 YYNGEE. The CDR3 is 16 amino acids.